Given below is one TCR beta chain in context. Its antigen remains unidentified. The sample holds no much larger clone one base away, and base qualities are not on file. Unmatched junction bases come to 14, with V trimmed by 2 bases and J by 12 bases. Taken from the germline V gene, the CDR1 and CDR2 loops are SGHRS and YFSETQ. The CDR3, from cysteine to phenylalanine, totals 15 residues. Just the 45-base CDR3 DNA is kept, in frame starting at base 1. The sample comes from a study of shared clonotypes between healthy human individuals (dated by TCRdb to the early 2020s). Concerning the study at large: The cohort comprised a couple of women and a few men aged 18 to 49 years. Per donor, three plates each were used for CD4 naive and CD4 memory, two for CD8 naive, and one for CD8 memory. To estimate repertoire size and how much clonotypes are shared between individuals, the study performed deep sequencing of blood TCR repertoires from roughly five healthy adults. Each donor's leukapheresis produced roughly between roughly 0.94 and 9.5 billion PBMCs. Libraries were prepared and TCR repertoires were sequenced by different laboratories using diverse techniques, in order to increase sequencing depth and limit assay-specific biases. The paper as a whole reports these results and caveats: Sampling was restricted to blood, and TCR repertoires in tissues likely differ from the TCR repertoires found in blood. Because the study included only a small number of donors, the genetic and exposure-history diversity represented was limited. Across four donors, about 5.2% of naive CD4, roughly 3.8% of naive CD8, about 2.3% of memory CD4, and approximately 0.4% of memory CD8 clonotypes were shared. Even with the large sequencing depth, rarefaction of the sorted-subset datasets indicated that sequencing was incomplete. Pairwise subsampling indicated that sequencing depth was expected to affect the degree of clonotype sharing among donors. Larger estimated clonotype richness was generally found for naive subsets than for memory subsets. Higher generation probabilities were observed for clonotypes shared by all four sorted-subset donors than for non-shared clonotypes.

TCR CDR3 regions were amplified from genomic DNA by multiplex PCR using the deep immunoSEQ assay. Extracted genomic DNA from each cell subset was distributed evenly across all wells of several immunoSEQ 96-well plates, and each plate was treated as a replicate. Each replicate PCR for sorted subsets received 150 to 250 ng genomic DNA, equal to about 30,000 T cell genomes. The purified libraries were quantified using a Qubit 3.0 fluorometer, sized with a Bioanalyzer 2100, and then quantified again using the KAPA Library Quantification kit. Every immunoSEQ 96-well plate was sequenced on a separate single-read 150-cycle Illumina NextSeq 550 flow cell. The original methods were these. Because only junctional sequences without quality scores were contained in the immunoSEQ output, filtering matching that applied to full-length reads could not be performed. To assign V/J genes and CDR3, sequences were annotated against IMGT germline references using PyIR, a Python wrapper for IgBLAST v1.9. Reads with weak V/J assignments (E-value above 1e-6), missing CDR3, stop codons, out-of-frame junctions, or ambiguous translated residues were removed. A V3J clonotype was defined by an identical inferred V gene, J gene, and CDR3 amino acid sequence. To compute the percentage overlap between repertoires, the number of shared unique clonotypes was divided by the size of the smaller repertoire. Repertoire richness was assessed with RTK rarefaction, the Chao1 estimator, and Recon v2.1 estimates of unobserved clonotypes. For all TCRbeta clonotypes obtained by the gDNA method from four donors, generation probabilities were computed with OLGA. TCRdb limited this immuneACCESS table to in-frame rearrangements with V and J called. A share of clones is missing; checked studies link under half to unresolved V genes, and the rest is unexplained. Clone size and the V and J calls come from that table; the DNA yielded D and trimming. The sample records over a million clones, around 74% of which are singletons. The ten largest clones represent around 1.5% of the sample.

The donors were healthy, HIV-negative adults who had no recently reported acute infections or vaccinations. Every donor was a Caucasian adult living in Nashville, Tennessee, USA. CD4+ T cells were enriched by magnetic negative selection; naive cells were then positively selected on CD45RA, and the negative fraction formed the memory subset. Blood was collected by leukapheresis, and PBMCs were isolated by Ficoll-Histopaque density gradient centrifugation and then cryopreserved in liquid nitrogen vapor phase. Purity and quantity of every magnetically sorted T cell population were checked by analytical flow cytometry. Genomic DNA was isolated from each sorted fraction and quantified by UV absorbance on a Nanodrop 2000c.

The sequence is built from TRBV5-1 and TRBJ2-1; 7 bases in the middle match TRBD1. The TCR originated in a man aged 18 to 35 in good health. Material for sequencing was memory CD4+ T cells sorted from blood. What this sample's cell subset or site label stands for: CD45RA-negative fraction. The nucleotide sequence is TGCGCCAGCAGCTTAGGGGGCGCCGGTGAGAAGGGGCAGTTCTTC. Translation gives CASSLGGAGEKGQFF.